This T cell receptor (beta chain) was observed in a study of blood T cell repertoires in COVID-19. Study as a whole: Spain, Italy and the United States supplied samples that represented acute and convalescent COVID-19. T cells, B-cell-depleted T cells, or PBMCs provided the cDNA or gDNA that served as material.

Authors' data handling: The assay estimated nucleated cells by amplifying reference gene primers. Method: immunoSEQ multiplex PCR; TCRdb's copy keeps in-frame clones and lacks some. That table gives V, J and clone size, and the DNA gave D and trimming. This table has hundreds of thousands of clones, about 88% appearing once. The CDR3 loop spans 13 amino acids. CDR1 is DFQATT, CDR2 SNEGSKA, per germline (reference sequence). Trimming removed 3 bases from V and 4 bases from J; junction bases left unmatched: 3. This TCR came from a woman aged 40 to 49 who had recovered from COVID-19. Sequenced material: peripheral blood. The chain uses TRBV20-1 and TRBJ1-2, with 9 bases identical to TRBD1. DNA of the CDR3: TGCAGTGCTAGTTCGGGACAGGGCTATGGCTACACCTTC. This sequence encodes CSASSGQGYGYTF.